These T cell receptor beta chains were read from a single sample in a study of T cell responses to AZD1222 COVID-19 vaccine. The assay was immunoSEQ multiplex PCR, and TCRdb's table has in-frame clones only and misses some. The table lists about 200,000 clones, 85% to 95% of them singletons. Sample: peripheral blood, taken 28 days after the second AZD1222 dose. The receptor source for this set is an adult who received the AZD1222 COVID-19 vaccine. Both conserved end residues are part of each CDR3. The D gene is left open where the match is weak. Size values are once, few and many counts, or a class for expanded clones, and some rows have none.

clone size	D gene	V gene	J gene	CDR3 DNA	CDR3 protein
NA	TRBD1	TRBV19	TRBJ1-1	TGTGCCAGTAGTATGGGGGCCAGGGGGCTTCCGAACACTGAAGCTTTCTTT	CASSMGARGLPNTEAFF
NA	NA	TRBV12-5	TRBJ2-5	TGTGCTAGTGGGGGATCGGTGGGGGAAGAGACCCAGTACTTC	CASGGSVGEETQYF
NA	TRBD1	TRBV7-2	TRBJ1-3	TGTGCCAGCAGCTTATCGGGGACAGCTGGAAACACCATATATTTT	CASSLSGTAGNTIYF
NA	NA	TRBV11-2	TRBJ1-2	TGTGCCAGCAGCAACGACAGGTGGGGCTACACCTTC	CASSNDRWGYTF
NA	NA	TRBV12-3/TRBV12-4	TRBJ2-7	TGTGCCAGCAGGCGTTCAGTGGTTATGGAGCAGTACTTC	CASRRSVVMEQYF
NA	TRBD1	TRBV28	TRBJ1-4	TGTGCCAGCAGTTCGGGACAGGGGTATGAAAAACTGTTTTTT	CASSSGQGYEKLFF
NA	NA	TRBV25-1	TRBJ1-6	TGTGCCAGCACCAGAGGTCAGAATAATTCACCCCTCCACTTT	CASTRGQNNSPLHF
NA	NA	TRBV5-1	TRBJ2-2	TGCGCCAGCAGCTTGGCGGGGGACACCGGGGAGCTGTTTTTT	CASSLAGDTGELFF
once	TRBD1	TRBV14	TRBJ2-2	TGTGCCAGCAGCCAAATACAGGGGAGCACCGGGGAGCTGTTTTTT	CASSQIQGSTGELFF
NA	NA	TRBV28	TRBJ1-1	TGTGCCAGCAGTTTCCAGGAGGGACAGAACACTGAAGCTTTCTTT	CASSFQEGQNTEAFF
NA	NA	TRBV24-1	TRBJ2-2	TGTGCCACCAGTGACCCGGGACGGAACACCGGGGAGCTGTTTTTT	CATSDPGRNTGELFF
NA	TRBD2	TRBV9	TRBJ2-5	TGTGCCAGCAGCGTAGCTAGCGGGGGGCCCGAGACCCAGTACTTC	CASSVASGGPETQYF
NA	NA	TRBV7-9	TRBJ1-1	TGTGCCAGCAGCGGAAGACTAAACACTGAAGCTTTCTTT	CASSGRLNTEAFF
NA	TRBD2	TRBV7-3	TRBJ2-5	TGTGCCAGCAGCTCCACCGGGACTAGCGGGGAGACCCAGTACTTC	CASSSTGTSGETQYF
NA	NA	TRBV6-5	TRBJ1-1	TGTGCCAGCAGTTACTCGGGGGGTAACACTGAAGCTTTCTTT	CASSYSGGNTEAFF
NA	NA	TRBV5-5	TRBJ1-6	TGTGCCAGCAGCTTGCGACAGGATTATAATTCACCCCTCCACTTT	CASSLRQDYNSPLHF
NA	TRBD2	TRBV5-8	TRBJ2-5	TGTGCCAGCAGCTCCACTAGCGGGGGACTAGCGACCCAGTACTTC	CASSSTSGGLATQYF
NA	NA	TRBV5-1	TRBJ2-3	TGCGCCAGCAGCTTGGATGGAGGGGCCACGCAGTATTTT	CASSLDGGATQYF
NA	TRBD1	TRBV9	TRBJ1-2	TGTGCCAGCAGCGTAGGACAGGGAGGCTACACCTTC	CASSVGQGGYTF
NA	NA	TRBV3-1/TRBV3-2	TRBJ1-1	TGTGCCAGCAGCCCCCCCGCTCCCTCCGGGACACTTAACACTGAAGCTTTCTTT	CASSPPAPSGTLNTEAFF
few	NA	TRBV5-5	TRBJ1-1	TGTGCCAGCAGCTTGGGGGCGGTGAACACTGAAGCTTTCTTT	CASSLGAVNTEAFF
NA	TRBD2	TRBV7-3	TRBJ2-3	TGTGCCAGCAGCCTCCTAGCGGGGAAGGCGAATACGCAGTATTTT	CASSLLAGKANTQYF
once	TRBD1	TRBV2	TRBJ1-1	TGTGCCAGCAGTCAAGGGACAGGGGCCCCTGAAGCTTTCTTT	CASSQGTGAPEAFF
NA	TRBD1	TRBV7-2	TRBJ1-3	TGTGCCAGCAGCGCGGGACAGGGGCACGTTTCTGGAAACACCATATATTTT	CASSAGQGHVSGNTIYF
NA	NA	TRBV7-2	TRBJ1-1	TGTGCCAGCAGCTTGAGCCAGTACACTGAAGCTTTCTTT	CASSLSQYTEAFF
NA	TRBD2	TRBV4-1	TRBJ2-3	TGCGCCAGCAGCCGGAAGGCTAGCGGGGGGGCTGAGACAGATACGCAGTATTTT	CASSRKASGGAETDTQYF
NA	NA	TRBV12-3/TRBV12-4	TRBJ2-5	TGTGCCAGCAGTTTTGGTGACCAAGAGACCCAGTACTTC	CASSFGDQETQYF
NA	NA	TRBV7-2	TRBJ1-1	TGTGCCAGCAGCGAGATGGGAAACACTGAAGCTTTCTTT	CASSEMGNTEAFF
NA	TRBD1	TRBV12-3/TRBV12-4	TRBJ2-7	TGTGCCAGCAGAGAGACAGGGGGTGACGAGCAGTACTTC	CASRETGGDEQYF
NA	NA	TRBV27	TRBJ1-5	TGTGCCAGTTCCCTCGGCCAGAACAATCAGCCCCAGCATTTT	CASSLGQNNQPQHF
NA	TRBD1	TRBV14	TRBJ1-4	TGTGCCAGCAGCCACGTCGGACAGGGGGCCGATGAAAAACTGTTTTTT	CASSHVGQGADEKLFF
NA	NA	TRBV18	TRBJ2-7	TGTGCCAGCTCACCCCCCATCGGGGGCTACGAGCAGTACTTC	CASSPPIGGYEQYF